The subject of this entry is one T cell receptor beta chain. Its antigen is currently unknown. TCRdb keeps only in-frame clones here, not all; method: immunoSEQ multiplex PCR. The sample consists of under 30,000 clones, about 76% of them appearing once. The data derive from a study of PD-1 blockade in classical Hodgkin lymphoma. Looking at the study overall: Nivolumab dosing for patients was 3 mg/kg, administered intravenously every 2 weeks.

The CDR3 extends over 15 amino acids. Deletions cut 6 bases from V and 7 bases from J, with 16 bases between. Germline CDR1 reads MDHEN; CDR2 reads SYDVKM. Study-wide results and caveats: Exclusion was the outcome for patients who began nivolumab under 1 year after ASCT. The origin of the repertoire differences remains undefined, with disease activity or prior therapy as possible causes. While CD8+ TCR diversity did not rise significantly by C4D1, CD4+ TCR diversity did.

Each and every patient relapsed after autologous stem cell transplantation, and patients got differing brentuximab vedotin exposure. V and J are TRBV28 and TRBJ1-6, with a possible D match to TRBD1 (6 bases). This receptor was obtained from a human donor with classical Hodgkin lymphoma. Here the sequenced sample was peripheral blood mononuclear cells (PBMCs), taken before the second cycle of nivolumab. Here the CDR3 reads CASRTSTGMNSPLHF. In nucleotides, the CDR3 is TGTGCCAGCAGAACCTCAACAGGGATGAATTCACCCCTCCACTTT. The full variable domain, in which reference TRBV28 and TRBJ1-6 provide the parts outside the CDR3, is DVKVTQSSRYLVKRTGEKVFLECVQDMDHENMFWYRQDPGLGLRLIYFSYDVKMKEKGDIPEGYSVSREKKERFSLILESASTNQTSMYLCASRTSTGMNSPLHFGNGTRLTVT.